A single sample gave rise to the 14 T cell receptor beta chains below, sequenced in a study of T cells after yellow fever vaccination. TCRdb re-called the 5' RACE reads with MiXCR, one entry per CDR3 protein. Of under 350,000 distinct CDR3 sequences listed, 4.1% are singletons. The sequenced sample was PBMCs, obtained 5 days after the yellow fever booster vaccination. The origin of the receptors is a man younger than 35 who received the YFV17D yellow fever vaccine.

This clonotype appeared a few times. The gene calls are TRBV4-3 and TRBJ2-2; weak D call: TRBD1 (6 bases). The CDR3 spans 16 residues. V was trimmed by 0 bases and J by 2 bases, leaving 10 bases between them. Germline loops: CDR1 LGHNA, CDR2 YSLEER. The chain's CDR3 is CASSQDQGTNTGELFF. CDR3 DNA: TGCGCCAGCAGCCAAGATCAGGGGACCAACACCGGGGAGCTGTTTTTT.

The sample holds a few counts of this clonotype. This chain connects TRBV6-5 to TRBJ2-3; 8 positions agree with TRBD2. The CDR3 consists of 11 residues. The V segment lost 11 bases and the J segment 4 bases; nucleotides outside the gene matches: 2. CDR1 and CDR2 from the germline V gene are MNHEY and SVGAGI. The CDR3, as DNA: TGTGCCGCGGGGGGAGCAGATACGCAGTATTTT. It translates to CAAGGADTQYF.

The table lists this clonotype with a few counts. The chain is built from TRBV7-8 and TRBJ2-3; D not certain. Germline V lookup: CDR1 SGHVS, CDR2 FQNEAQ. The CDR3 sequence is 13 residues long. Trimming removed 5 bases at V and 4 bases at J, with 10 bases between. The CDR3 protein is CASSPNPPDTQYF. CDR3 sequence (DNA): TGTGCCAGCAGCCCCAATCCCCCAGATACGCAGTATTTT.

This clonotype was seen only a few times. The CDR3 region is CASSLEVRGGNTQYF. The CDR3 DNA reads TGTGCCAGCAGCTTAGAGGTCCGTGGGGGTAATACGCAGTATTTT. The chain recombines TRBV7-2 with TRBJ2-3, with D perhaps TRBD1 or TRBD2 (5 bases each). The V gene lost 1 base and the J gene lost 7 bases, with 15 bases spanning the gap. CDR1 and CDR2 from the germline V gene are SGHTA and FQGNSA. This CDR3 region has 15 residues.

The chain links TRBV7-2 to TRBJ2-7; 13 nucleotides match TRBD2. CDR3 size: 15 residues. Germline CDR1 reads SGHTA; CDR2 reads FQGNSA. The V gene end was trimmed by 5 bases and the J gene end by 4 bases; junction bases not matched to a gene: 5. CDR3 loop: CASSPTSGGFYEQYV. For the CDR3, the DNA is TGTGCCAGCAGCCCGACTAGCGGGGGGTTTTACGAGCAGTACGTC.

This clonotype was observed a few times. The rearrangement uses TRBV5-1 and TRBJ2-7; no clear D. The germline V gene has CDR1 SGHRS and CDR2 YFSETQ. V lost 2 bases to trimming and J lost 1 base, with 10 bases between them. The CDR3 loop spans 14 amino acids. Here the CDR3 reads CASSFSSGSYEQYF. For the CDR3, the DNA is TGCGCCAGCAGCTTTTCGTCTGGTTCCTACGAGCAGTACTTC.

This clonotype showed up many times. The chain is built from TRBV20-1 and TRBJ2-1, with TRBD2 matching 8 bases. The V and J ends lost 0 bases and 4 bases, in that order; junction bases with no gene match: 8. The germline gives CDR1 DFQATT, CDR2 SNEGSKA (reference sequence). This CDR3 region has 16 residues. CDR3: CSARDLAGGHYNEQFF. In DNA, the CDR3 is TGCAGTGCTAGAGATCTTGCGGGGGGCCATTACAATGAGCAGTTCTTC.

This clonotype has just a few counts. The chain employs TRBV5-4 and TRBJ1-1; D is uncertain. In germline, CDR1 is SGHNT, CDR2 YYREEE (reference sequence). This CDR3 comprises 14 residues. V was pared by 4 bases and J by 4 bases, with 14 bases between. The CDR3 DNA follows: TGTGCCAGCAGCGCCGTCGGTCGGGGCACTGAAGCTTTCTTT. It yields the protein CASSAVGRGTEAFF.

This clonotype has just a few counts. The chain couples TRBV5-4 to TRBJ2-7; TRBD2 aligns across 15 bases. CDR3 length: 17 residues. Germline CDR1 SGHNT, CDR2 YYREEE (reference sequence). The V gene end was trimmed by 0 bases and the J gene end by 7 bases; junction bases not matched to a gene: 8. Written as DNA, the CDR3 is TGTGCCAGCAGCTTGGGAGGAGGACTAGCGGGGGGGAGAGAGCAGTACGTC. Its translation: CASSLGGGLAGGREQYV.

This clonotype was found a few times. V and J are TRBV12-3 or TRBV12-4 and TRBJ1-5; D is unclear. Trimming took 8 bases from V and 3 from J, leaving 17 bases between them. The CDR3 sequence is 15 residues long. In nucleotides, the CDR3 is TGTGCCAGCGCCCTCGACCTGGGGTTCAATCAGCCCCAGCATTTT. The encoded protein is CASALDLGFNQPQHF.

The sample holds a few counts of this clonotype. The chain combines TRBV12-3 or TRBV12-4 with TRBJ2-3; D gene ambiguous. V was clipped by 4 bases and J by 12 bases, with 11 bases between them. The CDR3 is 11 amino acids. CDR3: CASSSRYAQYF. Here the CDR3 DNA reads TGTGCCAGCAGTTCTAGATACGCCCAGTATTTT.

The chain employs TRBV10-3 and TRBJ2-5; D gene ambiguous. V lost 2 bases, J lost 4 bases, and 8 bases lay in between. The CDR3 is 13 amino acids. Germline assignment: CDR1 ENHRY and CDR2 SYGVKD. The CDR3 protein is CAISETSGETQYF. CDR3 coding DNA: TGTGCCATCAGTGAGACGTCCGGAGAGACCCAGTACTTC.

The DNA of the CDR3 is TGTGCCAGCAGCTTAGAAGGACGGGAAGAGACCCAGTACTTC. It encodes CASSLEGREETQYF. V usage is TRBV7-2 and J usage is TRBJ2-5; D gene unclear. The CDR3 contains 14 residues. Germline CDR1 reads SGHTA; CDR2 reads FQGNSA. Deletions cut 1 base from V and 3 bases from J, with 9 bases between.

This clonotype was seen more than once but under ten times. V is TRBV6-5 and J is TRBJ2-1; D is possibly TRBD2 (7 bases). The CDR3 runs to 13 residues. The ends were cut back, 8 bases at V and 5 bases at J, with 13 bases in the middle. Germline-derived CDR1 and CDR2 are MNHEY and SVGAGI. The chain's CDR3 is CASGGAVNNEQFF. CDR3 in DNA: TGTGCCAGCGGGGGGGCCGTCAACAATGAGCAGTTCTTC.